This T cell receptor beta chain was sequenced for a study of blood T cell repertoires in COVID-19. The CDR3 sequence is 15 residues long. From germline, CDR1 is SGHTA and CDR2 FQGNSA. V dropped 0 bases and J dropped 2; count of bases not matched to a gene: 1. As processed by the authors: Estimation of nucleated cell counts was performed using reference gene primer amplification. Here immunoSEQ multiplex PCR was the method, and the copy in TCRdb shows in-frame clones only, minus some. V and J calls and clone size are those listed in that table; D and trimming were worked out from the DNA. Counted here are about 220,000 clones, approximately 85% occurring once; the ten biggest clones make up 5.2%.

The source material was peripheral blood. The chain uses TRBV7-2 and TRBJ2-1; 7 nucleotides align to TRBD1. The TCR comes from a woman in her seventies with COVID-19, enrolled during active disease. In DNA, the CDR3 is TGTGCCAGCAGCTTAGCGGGACAGCCCTACAATGAGCAGTTCTTC. Its translation: CASSLAGQPYNEQFF.